The 9 T cell receptor beta chains reported below all come from one sample, sequenced in a study of spatial heterogeneity in lung cancer. Each CDR3 protein is one row after TCRdb ran MiXCR on the 5' RACE reads. The sample contains 24,000 or so distinct CDR3 sequences, approximately 7.2% of which appear only once. Stated time point: sample taken at primary tumor resection. Frozen PBMC, nontumor lung or tumor provided whole RNA, which was sequenced unsorted. Sequencing was performed on PBMCs, taken at surgery. The receptor set was obtained from a male donor with early-stage non-small cell lung cancer.

This clonotype has ten or more counts. The chain couples TRBV6-1 to TRBJ1-5; D perhaps matches TRBD1 (5 bases). The germline V gene has CDR1 MNHNS and CDR2 SASEGT. V lost 0 bases, J lost 7 bases, and 16 bases lay in between. The CDR3 consists of 16 residues. The CDR3 nucleotides are TGTGCCAGCAGTGAAGCGGCAGGGTGGACAATACAGCCCCAGCATTTT. Encoded protein: CASSEAAGWTIQPQHF.

This chain links TRBV12-3 or TRBV12-4 with TRBJ1-1; TRBD1 matches at 7 bases. The CDR3 spans 14 residues. J lost 6 bases, V lost 10 bases, and 14 bases had no gene match. CDR3 amino acids: CATKPGGPNAEAFF. CDR3 sequence (DNA): TGTGCCACCAAACCAGGGGGACCAAACGCTGAAGCTTTCTTT.

There are a few counts of this clonotype. This chain links TRBV4-1 with TRBJ1-6, with D perhaps matching TRBD1 (6 bases). The germline V gene has CDR1 MGHRA and CDR2 YSYEKL. The CDR3 has 15 amino acids. Trimming shortened V by 4 bases and J by 7 bases, and 14 bases separated the two germline ends. The CDR3 bases are TGCGCCAGCAGCCTCTTAACGGGGGCGAATTCACCCCTCCACTTT. Translated: CASSLLTGANSPLHF.

Ten or more counts support this clonotype. The V call is TRBV9, the J call TRBJ2-5, with D perhaps TRBD1 or TRBD2 (6 bases each). This CDR3 contains 16 residues. With 0 bases removed from V and 4 bases from J, the gap between germline ends came to 16 bases. The germline CDR1 and CDR2 sequences are SGDLS and YYNGEE. This CDR3 is CASSVGGAASTETQYF. As DNA, the CDR3 is TGTGCCAGCAGCGTAGGGGGGGCAGCTTCAACAGAGACCCAGTACTTC.

There are many counts of this clonotype. The chain joins TRBV9 to TRBJ1-1; tentatively, D is TRBD1 (5 bases). Looked up from germline, CDR1 is SGDLS and CDR2 is YYNGEE. The CDR3 contains 15 residues. Trimming left V 3 bases short and J 0 bases short, with 12 bases between. The CDR3 bases are TGTGCCAGCAGCGCCGACAGCGACATGAACACTGAAGCTTTCTTT. It translates to CASSADSDMNTEAFF. The whole variable domain, filled in from reference TRBV9 and TRBJ1-1, reads DSGVTQTPKHLITATGQRVTLRCSPRSGDLSVYWYQQSLDQGLQFLIQYYNGEERAKGNILERFSAQQFPDLHSELNLSSLELGDSALYFCASSADSDMNTEAFFGQGTRLTVV.

This clonotype was observed a handful of times. The CDR3 DNA reads as TGCAGTGCTAGTTATGCGTCCTCCTACGAGCAGTACTTC. This encodes CSASYASSYEQYF. The J gene is TRBJ2-7, the V gene TRBV20-1; no clear D gene. Germline assignment: CDR1 DFQATT and CDR2 SNEGSKA (reference sequence). Between the trimmed V and J ends, which lost 3 bases and 0 bases, there was a span of 9 bases. The CDR3 is 13 residues long.

This clonotype has more than one count but fewer than ten. The chain uses TRBV27 and TRBJ1-5; unclear D gene. Germline values: CDR1 MNHEY, CDR2 SMNVEV (reference sequence). Trimming removed 6 bases at V and 0 bases at J, with 12 bases between. The CDR3 has 15 amino acids. The CDR3 coding sequence is TGTGCCAGCAGCTCCCACGCATATAGCAATCAGCCCCAGCATTTT. Protein: CASSSHAYSNQPQHF.

This clonotype was counted many times. This chain links TRBV28 with TRBJ2-7; D remains ambiguous. V gave up 2 bases and J gave up 5 bases, with 4 bases separating them. From germline, CDR1 is MDHEN and CDR2 SYDVKM. The CDR3 covers 11 residues. The CDR3 spells CASSLGHEQYF. The CDR3, as DNA: TGTGCCAGCAGTTTAGGCCACGAGCAGTACTTC. Full variable domain (rest looked up from reference TRBV28 and TRBJ2-7): DVKVTQSSRYLVKRTGEKVFLECVQDMDHENMFWYRQDPGLGLRLIYFSYDVKMKEKGDIPEGYSVSREKKERFSLILESASTNQTSMYLCASSLGHEQYFGPGTRLTVT.

There are many counts of this clonotype. The rearrangement links TRBV15 to TRBJ2-5, with D possibly TRBD2 on 5 matching bases. This CDR3 region has 15 residues. Germline lookup yields CDR1 LNHNV and CDR2 YYDKDF (reference sequence). Trimming pared 4 bases from V and 2 bases from J, leaving 14 bases between. The CDR3 DNA follows: TGTGCCACCAGCACACCAGCGGAAGGGCAAGAGACCCAGTACTTC. This gives the protein CATSTPAEGQETQYF.